The T cell receptor beta chain described here comes from a study of molecular identifiers for immune sequencing clone quantification (dated 2018 in TCRdb). About the full investigation: For a replicate experiment, RNA from roughly 20,000 or 100,000 naive CD8 T cells was divided into five aliquots, and four of the five aliquots were sequenced. CD8 T cells were used in a methods study to benchmark molecular-identifier clustering-based TCR repertoire sequencing (MIDCIRS) and TCR RNA copy counting.

Study-wide conclusions, independent of this receptor: Highly expanded clone sizes could be underestimated because identical TCR molecules may share a barcode. A single cell's worth of spiked-in Jurkat TCR RNA was reported detectable even among 850,000 to 1,000,000 naive CD8 T cells. When barcode sub-clustering was not used, chimeric consensus sequences inflated TCR diversity, with chimeras reaching as high as 47%. Modeling indicated about 3 TCR RNA copies recovered per cell, compared with about ten by digital PCR, which implies a capture efficiency of approximately 30%. In CMV-specific effector cells, over 99% of molecules were held by clones above 20 RNA copies, whereas under 1% of molecules were held by such clones in naive cells. The naive libraries included spiked-in Jurkat TCR RNA (10 copies' worth), and this Jurkat TCR RNA is not part of the donor repertoire.

Points on this clonotype: This clone's antigen is unknown. No base quality information exists; no much larger clone differs at one position.

Libraries of naive CD8 T cells were built from about 20,000 to 1,000,000 sorted cells, with 10%, 30% or 50% of the purified RNA used. Naive CD8 T cells were FACS-sorted as CD8+CD4-CCR7+CD45RA+ on a BD FACSAria II into RLT Plus buffer. Detection sensitivity was tested by spiking Jurkat RNA equal to ten or so TCR copies' worth into samples containing roughly 17,000-1,000,000 naive CD8 T cells. CD8 T cells were enriched using RosetteSep CD8+ T Cell Enrichment Cocktail and Ficoll-Paque, and the enriched cells then underwent ACK red cell lysis. Trimming leaves V shorter by 5 bases and J shorter by 2 bases, with the junction holding 10 bases beyond the gene matches. CDR1 MNHNS and CDR2 SASEGT are derived from the germline V gene. The CDR3 numbers 17 residues from cysteine through phenylalanine. The read is trimmed to its CDR3 DNA, 51 bases read in frame from base 1. Libraries were prepared through PCR. TCRdb records Illumina HiSeq 4000 as the sequencer. Bulk TCR libraries were made following a previously described method, with the TCR primers given in Table S5. Purification of total RNA was performed with the Qiagen AllPrep DNA/RNA kit. Before any analysis, reads coming from multiple sequencing runs of the same library were combined into one pool. In the paper's pipeline: Reads were retained only if the reads had an exact TCR constant sequence, and the retained reads were trimmed to 150 nt and grouped according to their 12-nt molecular barcodes. Reads within each barcode group were sub-clustered using a 15% Levenshtein threshold, and quality-weighted consensus sequences were constructed for each RNA molecule. Non-functional sequences were excluded, and lower-count sequences lying one edit away from another sequence were also excluded. Barcode sub-clusters with fewer than 20% of the maximum read count were removed, based on fitting two negative binomial distributions. TCRdb ran its own pipeline on the public reads, namely fastp trimming at Q25 and MiXCR clone calling, and kept in-frame beta chains. Every entry covers one CDR3 protein and lists the most common genes and DNA from its rows. The V and J calls reflect TCRdb's pipeline rather than the authors' work. Here the sample has fewer than 350,000 distinct CDR3 sequences; 20% to 25% occur a single time. Approximately 0.8% of the sample lies in the top ten.

The TCR comes from a human donor in good health. Some libraries in this study had Jurkat cell RNA spiked in. Sequencing was done on a sample of naive CD8+ T cells from blood, with Jurkat cell RNA spiked in. The cell subset or site label of this sample denotes: FACS-sorted CD8+CD4-CCR7+CD45RA+ naive T cells. This receptor chain uses TRBV6-1 and TRBJ2-5; TRBD2 aligns with 11 central bases. Read as DNA, the sequence is TGTGCCAGCAGTCCCGGGACTAGCGGATGGACACAAGAGACCCAGTACTTC. This yields the protein CASSPGTSGWTQETQYF.